This T cell receptor beta chain was identified during a study of T cell responses to AZD1222 COVID-19 vaccine. Study observations and caveats: Per reports, nearly half of all spike-specific TCRs target regions that are unmutated in variants. Donors, mostly white British, included more females; clonal diversity was possibly underestimated.

As for this clone: As yet, its antigen is unknown.

The CDR3 runs to 11 residues. Germline-derived CDR1 and CDR2 are SQVTM and ANQGSEA. V gave up 6 bases and J gave up 8 bases, with 13 bases separating them. Clones were read by immunoSEQ multiplex PCR, and TCRdb kept only the in-frame ones, dropping some. Of 65,000 to 75,000 clones in the sample, 80% to 90% were seen once. The clonotype was recovered from an adult in good health. This chain uses TRBV29-1 with TRBJ1-2; maybe TRBD1 (6 bases). The specimen comprised peripheral blood, sampled on day 0 of AZD1222 vaccination. CDR3 sequence reads: CSVGGTQGYTF. CDR3 DNA sequence: TGCAGCGTGGGTGGGACACAGGGCTACACCTTC.